This T cell receptor (beta chain) was captured by sequencing in a study of T cell responses to AZD1222 COVID-19 vaccine. Whole-study findings and limits: Two AZD1222 doses significantly raised spike-specific TCR breadth and depth over controls. Most donors were white British and more were female, and clonal diversity was possibly underestimated.

The V end was cut by 4 bases, the J end by 5 bases, with 11 bases between. Germline V CDR1 and CDR2: ENHRY, SYGVKD. This CDR3 has 14 amino acids. Concerning this clone itself: What it recognizes is unknown.

TCRdb keeps only in-frame clones here, not all; method: immunoSEQ multiplex PCR. The sample holds approximately 71,000 clones; approximately 80% are singletons and the top ten take about an eighth. The sample was peripheral blood, taken on day 0 of AZD1222 vaccination. This receptor was obtained from an adult in good health. This chain uses TRBV10-3 with TRBJ1-4; maybe TRBD1 (5 bases). The DNA for the CDR3 is TGTGCCATCAGTGGGGGAGGGGTAAATGAAAAACTGTTTTTT. Protein sequence: CAISGGGVNEKLFF.